These 26 T cell receptor beta chains originate from one sample sequenced in a study of vaccination and CD4 T cells after COVID-19. The treatment here: 10-day PBMC culture with coronavirus spike peptide pools or control peptides (ViraFEST assay). The assay that was used to sequence DNA from cultured CD4+ T cells was the Oncomine TCR Beta short-read assay. In TCRdb, the PCR reads were re-called with MiXCR into one record per CDR3 protein. Of about 21,000 distinct CDR3 sequences listed, 70% are singletons. The antigens these receptors bind are not known. Specimen: CD4+ T cells from blood, cultured in vitro. These receptors came from a human donor who had recovered from COVID-19.

This chain connects TRBV11-2 to TRBJ2-7, with 9 bases aligning to TRBD2. Trimming cost V 5 bases and J 4 bases; bases outside gene matches: 9. This CDR3 is 15 amino acids long. Germline V gene sequence: CDR1 SGHAT, CDR2 FQNNGV. CDR3 nucleotide sequence: TGTGCCAGCAGCACAGGGGCGGGAGGGGGGTACGAGCAGTACTTC. Protein sequence: CASSTGAGGGYEQYF.

The genes are TRBV6-1 and TRBJ1-2; 11 bases line up with TRBD1. The CDR3 runs 15 residues. CDR1 is MNHNS and CDR2 is SASEGT in the germline V gene. V was pared by 3 bases and J by 4 bases, with 4 bases of the junction left unmatched. CDR3 coding DNA: TGTGCCAGCAGTGACTCCGGGACAGGGGGCTATGGCTACACCTTC. Protein sequence: CASSDSGTGGYGYTF.

The gene calls are TRBV7-2 and TRBJ1-4; no clear D. CDR1 SGHTA and CDR2 FQGNSA come from the germline V gene. Trimming shortened V by 1 base and J by 4 bases, and 10 bases separated the two germline ends. The CDR3 is 15 residues long. The CDR3 region is CASSLVRRGNEKLFF. CDR3 sequence (DNA): TGTGCCAGCAGCTTAGTCCGTCGGGGTAATGAAAAACTGTTTTTT.

Here the CDR3 DNA reads TGTGCCAGCAGCTCGACTAGCGGGACCCAAGAGACCCAGTACTTC. Its translation is CASSSTSGTQETQYF. The chain recombines TRBV7-2 with TRBJ2-5; 11 bases agree with TRBD2. Germline assignment: CDR1 SGHTA and CDR2 FQGNSA. J gave up 1 base and V 4 bases, and 2 bases lay outside the gene matches. The CDR3 length is 15 residues.

The chain is built from TRBV27 and TRBJ2-7, with no clear D. From germline, CDR1 is MNHEY and CDR2 SMNVEV (reference sequence). The CDR3 is 15 amino acids. Trimming removed 6 bases at V and 0 bases at J, with 15 bases between. The CDR3 region is CASSPFPQSSYEQYF. CDR3 nucleotides: TGTGCCAGCAGCCCTTTTCCCCAGAGCTCCTACGAGCAGTACTTC.

This clonotype came up a few times. This sequence joins TRBV7-2 and TRBJ1-1; D uncertain. V gave up 0 bases and J gave up 5 bases, with 13 bases separating them. This CDR3 contains 15 residues. Germline assignment: CDR1 SGHTA and CDR2 FQGNSA. The CDR3 DNA follows: TGTGCCAGCAGCTTAGCGCTCGGGGTAAGGACTGAAGCTTTCTTT. Protein sequence: CASSLALGVRTEAFF.

The rearrangement links TRBV6-2 or TRBV6-3 to TRBJ2-7; possibly TRBD2 for D (5 bases). Germline V gene data show CDR1 as MNHEY and CDR2 as SVGEGT. This CDR3 spans 11 amino acids. The ends were cut back, 6 bases at V and 7 bases at J, with 10 bases in the middle. CDR3 loop: CASRTPGEQYF. The CDR3 DNA follows: TGTGCCAGCAGAACCCCGGGGGAGCAGTACTTC.

This chain uses TRBV2 with TRBJ1-5; D is unresolved. V was cut by 5 bases and J by 2 bases, with 13 bases left in between. The CDR3 sequence is 15 residues long. Germline CDR1 and CDR2: SNHLY and FYNNEI. The CDR3 loop is CASSLLNTRNQPQHF. The CDR3 DNA sequence: TGTGCCAGCAGTCTCCTTAACACCCGCAATCAGCCCCAGCATTTT.

Details on this clonotype: The junction does not match germline at one end; this may be a read error. The rearrangement uses TRBV19 and TRBJ1-5; possibly TRBD1 for D (6 bases). There are 17 residues in the CDR3. Germline values: CDR1 LNHDA, CDR2 SQIVND (reference sequence). The CDR3 sequence: CASTTGTHSNSNQPQHF. The DNA for the CDR3 is TGTGCCAGCACCACCGGGACACACAGCAATAGCAACCAGCCCCAGCATTTT.

V usage is TRBV7-9 and J usage is TRBJ2-5, with 8 bases identical to TRBD2. From germline, CDR1 is SEHNR and CDR2 FQNEAQ (reference sequence). J was trimmed by 2 bases and V by 4 bases; bases with no gene match: 9. The CDR3 covers 16 residues. CDR3 bases: TGTGCCAGCAGCTACCGGGGTAGCGGGGCTCAAGAGACCCAGTACTTC. This encodes CASSYRGSGAQETQYF.

The sample holds one count of this clonotype. CDR3 amino acids: CASAIDGREGLYEQYF. Written as DNA, the CDR3 is TGTGCCAGCGCCATCGACGGGCGGGAGGGCCTATACGAGCAGTACTTC. This chain joins TRBV27 and TRBJ2-7, with TRBD2 identical over 9 bases. V lost 8 bases to trimming and J lost 4 bases; unmatched junction nucleotides: 15. This CDR3 spans 16 amino acids. CDR1 and CDR2 (germline): MNHEY, SMNVEV (reference sequence).

The chain employs TRBV6-2 or TRBV6-3 and TRBJ2-3, with D uncertain. Trimming took 4 bases from V and 6 from J, leaving 11 bases between them. In germline, CDR1 is MNHEY, CDR2 SVGEGT. The CDR3 runs 13 residues. CDR3: CASSSQEHDTQYF. The CDR3 region has the DNA TGTGCCAGCAGTTCGCAGGAGCATGATACGCAGTATTTT.

This chain joins TRBV12-1 and TRBJ1-5; TRBD1 is the table's D call, not checked against the DNA. TRBV12-1 is a listed pseudogene. This CDR3 is built from 16 residues. CDR3 amino acids: CASSFAARGHNQPQHF. Written as DNA, the CDR3 is TGTGCCAGCAGCTTTGCAGCCAGGGGGCACAATCAGCCCCAGCATTTT.

The chain joins TRBV7-2 to TRBJ1-3; 8 positions agree with TRBD1. The CDR3 totals 14 residues. Germline V lookup: CDR1 SGHTA, CDR2 FQGNSA. V shed 5 bases, J shed 2 bases, and the junction held 2 bases outside the gene matches. The CDR3 DNA is TGTGCCAGCAGCCAGACAGGGGCTGGAAACACCATATATTTT. It translates to CASSQTGAGNTIYF.

This clonotype has more than one count but fewer than ten. The rearrangement joins TRBV20-1 to TRBJ2-7, with 7 bases fitting TRBD2. The CDR3 loop spans 14 amino acids. Germline-derived CDR1 and CDR2 are DFQATT and SNEGSKA (reference sequence). Losses at the gene ends were 2 bases for V and 2 bases for J; bases not matched to a gene: 6. CDR3 DNA: TGCAGTGCTAGATCGGGGGGAGCGACCTACGAGCAGTACTTC. It is translated as CSARSGGATYEQYF.

The rearrangement uses TRBV15 and TRBJ2-3; D is tentatively TRBD1 or TRBD2 (5 bases each). CDR3 length equals 14 residues. Trimming took off 4 bases at V and 2 bases at J, with 10 bases between the two ends. The germline gives CDR1 LNHNV, CDR2 YYDKDF (reference sequence). CDR3 amino acids: CATSMGPLTDTQYF. The CDR3, as DNA: TGTGCCACCAGCATGGGACCACTCACAGATACGCAGTATTTT.

The V gene is TRBV7-3, the J gene TRBJ1-6, with 9 bases that match TRBD1. The CDR3 runs to 17 residues. V lost 0 bases to trimming and J lost 10 bases; unmatched junction nucleotides: 10. Germline-derived CDR1 and CDR2 are SGHTA and FQGTGA. CDR3 bases: TGTGCCAGCAGCTTAACCGGAACCGGGACAGGGAGCTCACCCCTCCACTTT. This encodes CASSLTGTGTGSSPLHF.

The J gene is TRBJ1-2, the V gene TRBV20-1; D is ambiguous. The CDR3 consists of 12 residues. The V end was cut by 3 bases, the J end by 8 bases, with 13 bases between. Germline V gives CDR1 DFQATT, CDR2 SNEGSKA (reference sequence). The CDR3 spells CSARTARLGYTF. In DNA form, the CDR3 reads TGCAGTGCTAGGACGGCCCGACTCGGCTACACCTTC.

The genes are TRBV6-2 or TRBV6-3 and TRBJ2-5; tentatively, D is TRBD2 (6 bases). Trimming took 7 bases from V and 5 from J, leaving 14 bases between them. The CDR3 length is 13 residues. Germline V gene sequence: CDR1 MNHEY, CDR2 SVGEGT. The DNA for the CDR3 is TGTGCCAGCACCTGGACTGGGGGGGAGACCCAGTACTTC. Protein sequence: CASTWTGGETQYF.

The chain uses TRBV2 and TRBJ2-6; D unresolved. Germline CDR1 reads SNHLY; CDR2 reads FYNNEI. This CDR3 contains 11 residues. Trimming removed 9 bases from V and 2 bases from J, with 2 bases in between. This CDR3 is CARAGANVLTF. The CDR3 bases are TGTGCCAGGGCTGGGGCCAACGTCCTGACTTTC.

This sequence joins TRBV20-1 and TRBJ1-1, with 8 nucleotides matching TRBD1. The CDR3 is 12 amino acids. After removal of 3 bases from V and 12 bases from J, the junction contained 9 bases not matched to a gene. CDR1 and CDR2 (germline): DFQATT, SNEGSKA (reference sequence). CDR3 in amino acids: CSASYQGAQTFF. The CDR3 DNA sequence: TGCAGTGCTAGTTACCAGGGGGCGCAAACTTTCTTT.

In this sample, this clonotype turned up a few times. As DNA, the CDR3 is TGTGCCAGCAGCGTAGATGTAGGACGATATGGCTACACCTTC. This encodes CASSVDVGRYGYTF. The chain combines TRBV9 with TRBJ1-2; D call uncertain. CDR3 length: 14 amino acids. CDR1 and CDR2 from the germline V gene are SGDLS and YYNGEE. V dropped 0 bases and J dropped 5 bases, with 11 bases sitting between them.

V usage is TRBV2 and J usage is TRBJ2-5, with TRBD2 matching over 11 bases. The CDR3 contains 18 residues. Germline V gene data show CDR1 as SNHLY and CDR2 as FYNNEI. V gave up 6 bases and J gave up 0 bases; unmatched junction bases: 12. Here the CDR3 reads CASRFGRLAGSYQETQYF. CDR3 DNA: TGTGCCAGCAGGTTTGGGAGACTAGCGGGGTCGTACCAAGAGACCCAGTACTTC. The full variable domain, rest sourced from reference TRBV2 and TRBJ2-5, is EPEVTQTPSHQVTQMGQEVILRCVPISNHLYFYWYRQILGQKVEFLVSFYNNEISEKSEIFDDQFSVERPDGSNFTLKIRSTKLEDSAMYFCASRFGRLAGSYQETQYFGPGTRLLVL.

The chain links TRBV10-2 to TRBJ1-1, with 7 positions matching TRBD1. V lost 2 bases and J lost 5; bases outside the gene matches: 8. CDR1 is WSHSY and CDR2 is SAAADI in the germline V gene. This CDR3 contains 15 residues. CDR3 protein: CASSEIRRGQTEAFF. The CDR3 nucleotides are TGCGCCAGCAGTGAGATTAGAAGGGGGCAAACTGAAGCTTTCTTT.

The chain couples TRBV7-2 to TRBJ2-7; D might be TRBD1 (6 bases). Germline values: CDR1 SGHTA, CDR2 FQGNSA. Deletions cut 1 base from V and 3 bases from J, with 16 bases between. The CDR3 totals 16 residues. DNA of the CDR3: TGTGCCAGCAGCTTAGGGGGGCTCGCGTGGAACTACGAGCAGTACTTC. It specifies CASSLGGLAWNYEQYF.

This sequence joins TRBV24-1 and TRBJ1-1, with 7 bases that match TRBD1. The germline V gene encodes CDR1 KGHDR and CDR2 SFDVKD. The V segment lost 6 bases and the J segment 2 bases; nucleotides outside the gene matches: 2. The CDR3 runs to 13 residues. DNA of the CDR3: TGTGCCACCAGTAGGGGGCGAAACACTGAAGCTTTCTTT. It translates to CATSRGRNTEAFF.